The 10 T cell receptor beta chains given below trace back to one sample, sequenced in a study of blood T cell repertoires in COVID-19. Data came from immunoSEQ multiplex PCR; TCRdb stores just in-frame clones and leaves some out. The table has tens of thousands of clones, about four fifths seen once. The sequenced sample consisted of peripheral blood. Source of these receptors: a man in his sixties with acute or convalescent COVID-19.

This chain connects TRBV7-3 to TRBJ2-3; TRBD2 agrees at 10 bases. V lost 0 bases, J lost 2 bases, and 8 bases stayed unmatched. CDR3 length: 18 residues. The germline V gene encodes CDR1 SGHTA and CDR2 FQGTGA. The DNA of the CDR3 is TGTGCCAGCAGCTTAACTAAGCTAGCGGGGGTGTTCACAGATACGCAGTATTTT. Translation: CASSLTKLAGVFTDTQYF.

The CDR3 nucleotides are TGTGCCAGCAGCTCCAACAGGGGGCAGGGTGGCTACACCTTC. Encoded protein: CASSSNRGQGGYTF. The chain recombines TRBV7-2 with TRBJ1-2, with 9 bases that match TRBD1. Germline values: CDR1 SGHTA, CDR2 FQGNSA. This CDR3 region has 14 residues. The ends lost 4 bases at V and 7 bases at J; junction bases unmatched: 7. Based on the CDR3 plus reference TRBV7-2 and TRBJ1-2, the full variable domain is GAGVSQSPSNKVTEKGKDVELRCDPISGHTALYWYRQSLGQGLEFLIYFQGNSAPDKSGLPSDRFSAERTGGSVSTLTIQRTQQEDSAVYLCASSSNRGQGGYTFGSGTRLTVV.

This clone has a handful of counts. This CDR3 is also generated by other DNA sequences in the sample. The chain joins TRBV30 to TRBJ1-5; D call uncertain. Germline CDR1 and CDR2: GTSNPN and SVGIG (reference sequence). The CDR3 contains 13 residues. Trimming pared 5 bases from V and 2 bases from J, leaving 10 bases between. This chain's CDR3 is CAWAPGGNQPQHF. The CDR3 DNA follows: TGTGCCTGGGCCCCCGGAGGCAATCAGCCCCAGCATTTT.

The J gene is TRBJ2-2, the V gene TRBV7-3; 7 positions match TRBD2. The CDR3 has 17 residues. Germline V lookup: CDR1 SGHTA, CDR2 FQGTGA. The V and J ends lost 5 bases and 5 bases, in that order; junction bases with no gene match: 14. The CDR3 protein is CASSALEGRGWTGELFF. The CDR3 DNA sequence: TGTGCCAGCAGCGCCCTGGAAGGGAGGGGATGGACCGGGGAGCTGTTTTTT.

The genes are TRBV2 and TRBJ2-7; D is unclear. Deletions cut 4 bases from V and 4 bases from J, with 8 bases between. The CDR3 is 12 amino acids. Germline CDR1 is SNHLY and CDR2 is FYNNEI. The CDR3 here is CASSGQTYEQYF. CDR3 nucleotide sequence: TGTGCCAGCAGTGGCCAGACATACGAGCAGTACTTC.

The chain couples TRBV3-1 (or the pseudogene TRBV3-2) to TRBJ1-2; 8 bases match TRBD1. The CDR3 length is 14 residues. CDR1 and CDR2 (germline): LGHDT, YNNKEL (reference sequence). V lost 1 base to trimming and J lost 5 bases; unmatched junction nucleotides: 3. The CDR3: CASSQGQGWYGYTF. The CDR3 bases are TGTGCCAGCAGCCAAGGACAGGGGTGGTATGGCTACACCTTC.

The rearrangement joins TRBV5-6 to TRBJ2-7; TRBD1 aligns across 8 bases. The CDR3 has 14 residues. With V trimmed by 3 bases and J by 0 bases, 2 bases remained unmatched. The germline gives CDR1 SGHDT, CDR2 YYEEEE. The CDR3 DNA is TGTGCCAGCAGCTGGGGGACAGGCTCCTACGAGCAGTACTTC. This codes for CASSWGTGSYEQYF.

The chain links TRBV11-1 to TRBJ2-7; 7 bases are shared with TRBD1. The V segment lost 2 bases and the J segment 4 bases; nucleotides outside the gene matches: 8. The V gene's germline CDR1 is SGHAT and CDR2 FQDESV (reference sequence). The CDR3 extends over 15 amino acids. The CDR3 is CASSLQGTAEYEQYF. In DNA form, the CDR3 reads TGTGCCAGCAGCTTACAAGGGACAGCGGAGTACGAGCAGTACTTC.

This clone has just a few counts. The CDR3 loop reads CASSEVPRTSGNTIYF. CDR3 nucleotides: TGTGCCAGCAGTGAAGTCCCGCGCACCTCTGGAAACACCATATATTTT. The chain is built from TRBV6-1 and TRBJ1-3; no definite D call. CDR3 length: 16 amino acids. Trimming stripped 1 base from V and 0 bases from J, with 10 bases between. Germline V gene data show CDR1 as MNHNS and CDR2 as SASEGT.

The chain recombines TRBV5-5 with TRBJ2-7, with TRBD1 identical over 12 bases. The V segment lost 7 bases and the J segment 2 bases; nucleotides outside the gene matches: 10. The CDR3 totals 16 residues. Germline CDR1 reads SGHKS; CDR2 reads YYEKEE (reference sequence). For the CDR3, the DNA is TGTGCCAGCCAATACGGGGACAGGGGGCGAACCTACGAGCAGTACTTC. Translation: CASQYGDRGRTYEQYF.